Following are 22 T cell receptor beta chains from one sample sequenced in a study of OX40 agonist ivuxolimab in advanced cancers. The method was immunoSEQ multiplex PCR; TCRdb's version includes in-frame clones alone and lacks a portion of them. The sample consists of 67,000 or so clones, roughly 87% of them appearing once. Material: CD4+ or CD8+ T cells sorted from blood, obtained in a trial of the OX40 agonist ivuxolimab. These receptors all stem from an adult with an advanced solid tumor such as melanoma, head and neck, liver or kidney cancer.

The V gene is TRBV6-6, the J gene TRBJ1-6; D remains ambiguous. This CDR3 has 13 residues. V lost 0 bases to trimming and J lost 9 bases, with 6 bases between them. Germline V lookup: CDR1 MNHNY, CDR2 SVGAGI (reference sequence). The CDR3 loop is CASSYSPVSPLHF. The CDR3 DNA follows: TGTGCCAGCAGTTACTCTCCAGTTTCACCCCTCCACTTT.

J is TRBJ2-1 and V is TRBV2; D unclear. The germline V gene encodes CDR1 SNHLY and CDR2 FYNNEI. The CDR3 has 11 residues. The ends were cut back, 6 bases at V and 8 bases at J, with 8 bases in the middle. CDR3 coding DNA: TGTGCCAGCAGCAAAAGTGATGAGCAGTTCTTC. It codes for CASSKSDEQFF.

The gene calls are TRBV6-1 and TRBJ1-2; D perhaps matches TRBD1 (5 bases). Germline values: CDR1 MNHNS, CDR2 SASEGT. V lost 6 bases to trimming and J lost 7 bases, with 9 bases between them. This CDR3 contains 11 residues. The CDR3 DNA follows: TGTGCCAGCAGGGCGACAGCTGGCTACACCTTC. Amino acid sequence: CASRATAGYTF.

The CDR3: CASSLDLGPKETQYF. The DNA for the CDR3 is TGCGCCAGCAGCTTGGACCTGGGGCCGAAAGAGACCCAGTACTTC. The rearrangement links TRBV5-1 to TRBJ2-5; D may be TRBD1 (5 bases). The CDR3 consists of 15 residues. Germline V gene data show CDR1 as SGHRS and CDR2 as YFSETQ. Deletions cut 0 bases from V and 3 bases from J, with 12 bases between. Based on the CDR3 plus reference TRBV5-1 and TRBJ2-5, the full variable domain is KAGVTQTPRYLIKTRGQQVTLSCSPISGHRSVSWYQQTPGQGLQFLFEYFSETQRNKGNFPGRFSGRQFSNSRSEMNVSTLELGDSALYLCASSLDLGPKETQYFGPGTRLLVL.

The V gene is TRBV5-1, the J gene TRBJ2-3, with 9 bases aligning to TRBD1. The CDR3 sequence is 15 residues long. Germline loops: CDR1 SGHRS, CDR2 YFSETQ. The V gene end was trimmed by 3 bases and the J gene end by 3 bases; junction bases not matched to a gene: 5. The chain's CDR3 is CASSSDRGGTDTQYF. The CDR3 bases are TGCGCCAGCAGCTCGGACAGGGGAGGAACAGATACGCAGTATTTT.

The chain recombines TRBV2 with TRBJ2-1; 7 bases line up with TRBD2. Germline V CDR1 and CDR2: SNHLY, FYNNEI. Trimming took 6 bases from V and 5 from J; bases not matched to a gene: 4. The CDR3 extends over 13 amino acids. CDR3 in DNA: TGTGCCAGCAGGGAGGGAGGGGACAATGAGCAGTTCTTC. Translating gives CASREGGDNEQFF.

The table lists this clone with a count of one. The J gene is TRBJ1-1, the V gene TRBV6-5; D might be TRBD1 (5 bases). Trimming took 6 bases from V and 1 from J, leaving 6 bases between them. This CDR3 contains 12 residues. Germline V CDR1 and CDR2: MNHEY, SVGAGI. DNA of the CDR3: TGTGCCAGCAGGCAGGGGAACACTGAAGCTTTCTTT. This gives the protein CASRQGNTEAFF.

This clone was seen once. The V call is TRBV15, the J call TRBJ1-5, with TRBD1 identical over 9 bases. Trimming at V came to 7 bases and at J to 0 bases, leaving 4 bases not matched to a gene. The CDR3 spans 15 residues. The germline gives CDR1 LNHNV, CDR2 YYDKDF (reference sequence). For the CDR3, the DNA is TGTGCCACCACCCCGACAGGGGGTAGCAATCAGCCCCAGCATTTT. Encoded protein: CATTPTGGSNQPQHF.

The CDR3 reads CASSRGQVYEQYF. For the CDR3, the DNA is TGTGCCAGCAGCCGGGGACAGGTCTACGAGCAGTACTTC. The V call is TRBV6-1, the J call TRBJ2-7; 8 nucleotides line up with TRBD1. This CDR3 is 13 amino acids long. The junction had 4 bases not matched to a gene; V was cut back by 6 bases and J by 3 bases. Germline V gene sequence: CDR1 MNHNS, CDR2 SASEGT.

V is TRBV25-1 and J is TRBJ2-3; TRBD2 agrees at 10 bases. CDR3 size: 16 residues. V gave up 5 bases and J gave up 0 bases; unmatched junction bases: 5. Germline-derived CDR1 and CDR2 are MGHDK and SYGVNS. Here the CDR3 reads CASSPGLAVSTDTQYF. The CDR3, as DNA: TGTGCCAGCAGTCCCGGACTAGCGGTGAGCACAGATACGCAGTATTTT.

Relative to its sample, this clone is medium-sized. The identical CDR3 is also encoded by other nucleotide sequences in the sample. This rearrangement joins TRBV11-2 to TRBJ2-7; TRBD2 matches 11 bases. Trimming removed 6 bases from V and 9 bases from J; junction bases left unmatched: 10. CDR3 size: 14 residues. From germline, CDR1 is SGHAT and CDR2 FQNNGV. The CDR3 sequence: CASRRLAGKVRQYF. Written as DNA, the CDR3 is TGTGCCAGCAGACGACTAGCGGGGAAGGTTCGGCAGTACTTC.

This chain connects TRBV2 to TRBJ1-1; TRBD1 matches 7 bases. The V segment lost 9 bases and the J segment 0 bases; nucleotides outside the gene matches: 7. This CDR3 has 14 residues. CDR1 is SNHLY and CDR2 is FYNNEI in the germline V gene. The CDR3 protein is CARREGQMNTEAFF. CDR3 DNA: TGTGCCAGAAGAGAGGGACAGATGAACACTGAAGCTTTCTTT.

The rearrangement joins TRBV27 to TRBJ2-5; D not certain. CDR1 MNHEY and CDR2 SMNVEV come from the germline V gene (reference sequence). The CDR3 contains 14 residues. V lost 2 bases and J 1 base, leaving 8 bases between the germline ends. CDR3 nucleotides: TGTGCCAGCAGTTTAAAAGGTTCCCAAGAGACCCAGTACTTC. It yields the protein CASSLKGSQETQYF.

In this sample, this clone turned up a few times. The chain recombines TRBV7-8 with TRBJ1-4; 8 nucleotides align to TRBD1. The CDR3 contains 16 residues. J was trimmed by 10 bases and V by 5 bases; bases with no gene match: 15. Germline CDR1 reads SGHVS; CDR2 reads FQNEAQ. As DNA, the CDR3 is TGTGCCAGCAGCCCGAAAAGGACAGGGCGTTTGACAAAACTGTTTTTT. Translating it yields CASSPKRTGRLTKLFF.

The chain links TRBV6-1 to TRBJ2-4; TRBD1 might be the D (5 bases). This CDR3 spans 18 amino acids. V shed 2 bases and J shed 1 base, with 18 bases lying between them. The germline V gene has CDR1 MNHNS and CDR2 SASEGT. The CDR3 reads CASSERLPGQTAKNIQYF. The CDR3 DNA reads TGTGCCAGCAGTGAAAGGCTTCCCGGACAAACGGCCAAAAACATTCAGTACTTC.

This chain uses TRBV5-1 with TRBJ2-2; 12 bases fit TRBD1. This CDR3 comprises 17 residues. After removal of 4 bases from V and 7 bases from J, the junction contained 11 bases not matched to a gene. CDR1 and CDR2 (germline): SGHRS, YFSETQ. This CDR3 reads CASSGGQGADLLGELFF. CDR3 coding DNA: TGCGCCAGCAGCGGGGGACAGGGGGCCGATCTGCTCGGGGAGCTGTTTTTT.

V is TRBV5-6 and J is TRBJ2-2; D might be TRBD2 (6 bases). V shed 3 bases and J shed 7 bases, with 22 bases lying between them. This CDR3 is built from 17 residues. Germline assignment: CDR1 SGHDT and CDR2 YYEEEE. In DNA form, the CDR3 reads TGTGCCAGCAGCTCGACGGCGCGGGGAACTGGGGGCGGGGAGCTGTTTTTT. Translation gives CASSSTARGTGGGELFF.

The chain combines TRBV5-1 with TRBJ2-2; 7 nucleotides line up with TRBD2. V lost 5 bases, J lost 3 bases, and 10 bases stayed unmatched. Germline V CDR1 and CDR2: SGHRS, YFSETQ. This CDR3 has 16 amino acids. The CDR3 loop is CASRVTSSIDTGELFF. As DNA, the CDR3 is TGCGCCAGCAGGGTGACTAGCTCTATAGACACCGGGGAGCTGTTTTTT.

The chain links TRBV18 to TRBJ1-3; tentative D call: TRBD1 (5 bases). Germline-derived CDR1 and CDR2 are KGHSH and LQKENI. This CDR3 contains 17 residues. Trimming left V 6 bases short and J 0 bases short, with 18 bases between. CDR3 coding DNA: TGTGCCAGCTCCCCTCCTGGGACGTACGTCTCTGGAAACACCATATATTTT. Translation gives CASSPPGTYVSGNTIYF.

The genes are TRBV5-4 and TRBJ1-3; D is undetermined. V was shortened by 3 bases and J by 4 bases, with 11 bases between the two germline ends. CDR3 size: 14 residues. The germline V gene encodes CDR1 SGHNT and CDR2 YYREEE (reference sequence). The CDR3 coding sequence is TGTGCCAGCAGCTCCAACGGACGCGGAAACACCATATATTTT. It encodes CASSSNGRGNTIYF.

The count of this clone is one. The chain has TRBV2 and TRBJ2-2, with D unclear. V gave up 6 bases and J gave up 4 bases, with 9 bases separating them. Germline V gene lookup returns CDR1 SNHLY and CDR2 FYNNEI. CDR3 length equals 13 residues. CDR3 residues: CASRKDGTGELFF. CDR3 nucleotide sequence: TGTGCCAGCAGGAAGGATGGCACCGGGGAGCTGTTTTTT.

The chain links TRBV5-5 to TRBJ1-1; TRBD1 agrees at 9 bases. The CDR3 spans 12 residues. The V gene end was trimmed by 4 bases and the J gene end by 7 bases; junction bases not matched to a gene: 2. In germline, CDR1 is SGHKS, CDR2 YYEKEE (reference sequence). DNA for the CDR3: TGTGCCAGCAGCCGGACAGGGGTTGAAGCTTTCTTT. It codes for CASSRTGVEAFF.